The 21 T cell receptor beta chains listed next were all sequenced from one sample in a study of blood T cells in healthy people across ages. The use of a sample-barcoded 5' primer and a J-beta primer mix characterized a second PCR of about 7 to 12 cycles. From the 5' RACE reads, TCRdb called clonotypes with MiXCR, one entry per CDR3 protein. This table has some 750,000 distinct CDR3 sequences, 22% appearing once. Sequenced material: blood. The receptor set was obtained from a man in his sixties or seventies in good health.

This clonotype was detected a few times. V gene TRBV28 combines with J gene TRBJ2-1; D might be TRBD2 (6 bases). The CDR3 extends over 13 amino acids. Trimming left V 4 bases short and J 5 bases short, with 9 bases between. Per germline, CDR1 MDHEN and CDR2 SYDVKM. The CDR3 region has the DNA TGTGCCAGCAGTTCGGGACTCCACAATGAGCAGTTCTTC. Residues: CASSSGLHNEQFF.

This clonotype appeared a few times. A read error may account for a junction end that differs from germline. This CDR3 is CASSPRTDQGTQYF. CDR3 nucleotide sequence: TGTGCCAGCTCACCACGGACAGATCAAGGGACCCAGTACTTC. This sequence joins TRBV18 and TRBJ2-5, with D tentatively TRBD1 (6 bases). The germline V gene encodes CDR1 KGHSH and CDR2 LQKENI. This CDR3 is built from 14 residues.

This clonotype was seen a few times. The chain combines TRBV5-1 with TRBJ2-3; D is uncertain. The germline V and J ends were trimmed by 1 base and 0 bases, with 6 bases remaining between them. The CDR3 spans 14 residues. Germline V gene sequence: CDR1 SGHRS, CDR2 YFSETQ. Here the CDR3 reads CASSLKTSTDTQYF. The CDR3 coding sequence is TGCGCCAGCAGCTTGAAGACGAGCACAGATACGCAGTATTTT.

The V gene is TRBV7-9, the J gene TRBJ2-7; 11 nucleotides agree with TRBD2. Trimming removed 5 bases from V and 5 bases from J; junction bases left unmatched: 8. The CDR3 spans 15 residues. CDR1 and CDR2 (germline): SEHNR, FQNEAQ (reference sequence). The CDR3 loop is CASSLPTSGKNEQYV. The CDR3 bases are TGTGCCAGCAGCCTCCCGACTAGCGGGAAAAACGAGCAGTACGTC.

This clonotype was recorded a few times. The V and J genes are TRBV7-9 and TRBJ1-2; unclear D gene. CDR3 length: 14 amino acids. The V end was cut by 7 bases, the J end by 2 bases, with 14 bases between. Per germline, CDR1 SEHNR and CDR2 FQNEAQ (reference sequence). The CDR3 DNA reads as TGTGCCAGCATCCCTTTGGGTGGAAACTATGGCTACACCTTC. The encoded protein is CASIPLGGNYGYTF. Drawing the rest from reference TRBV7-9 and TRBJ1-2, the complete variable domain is DTGVSQNPRHKITKRGQNVTFRCDPISEHNRLYWYRQTLGQGPEFLTYFQNEAQLEKSRLLSDRFSAERPKGSFSTLEIQRTEQGDSAMYLCASIPLGGNYGYTFGSGTRLTVV.

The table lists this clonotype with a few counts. DNA for the CDR3: TGTGCCAGCAGCTTTTCTGTCGGGCAGGATACGCAGTATTTT. Its protein is CASSFSVGQDTQYF. The rearrangement uses TRBV7-9 and TRBJ2-3; D gene unclear. Germline values: CDR1 SEHNR, CDR2 FQNEAQ (reference sequence). This CDR3 spans 14 amino acids. The V gene lost 3 bases and the J gene lost 6 bases, with 13 bases spanning the gap.

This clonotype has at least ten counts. The CDR3 loop reads CASSLAGKAHEQFF. The DNA for the CDR3 is TGTGCCAGCAGCTTAGCCGGTAAAGCCCATGAGCAGTTCTTC. The gene calls are TRBV7-7 and TRBJ2-1; D unclear. The germline V gene has CDR1 SSHAT and CDR2 FNYEAQ (reference sequence). There are 14 residues in the CDR3. V lost 0 bases to trimming and J lost 8 bases, with 11 bases between them.

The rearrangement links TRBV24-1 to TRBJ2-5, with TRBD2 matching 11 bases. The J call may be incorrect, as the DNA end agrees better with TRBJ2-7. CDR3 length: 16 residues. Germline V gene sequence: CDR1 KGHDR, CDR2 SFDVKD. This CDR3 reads CATSDSQLAGAIEQYV. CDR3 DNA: TGTGCCACCAGTGACTCTCAACTAGCGGGAGCGATCGAGCAGTACGTC.

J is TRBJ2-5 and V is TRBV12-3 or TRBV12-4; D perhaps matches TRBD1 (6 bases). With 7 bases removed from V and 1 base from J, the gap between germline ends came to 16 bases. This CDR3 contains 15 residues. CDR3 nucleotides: TGTGCCAGCAACGTCGATGGACAGACCCAAGAGACCCAGTACTTC. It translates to CASNVDGQTQETQYF.

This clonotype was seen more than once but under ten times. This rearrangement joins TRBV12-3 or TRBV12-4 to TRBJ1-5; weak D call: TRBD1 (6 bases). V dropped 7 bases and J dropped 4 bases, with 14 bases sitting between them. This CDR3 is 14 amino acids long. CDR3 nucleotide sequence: TGTGCCAGCAACCCCCAGGGGCCGAATCAGCCCCAGCATTTT. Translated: CASNPQGPNQPQHF.

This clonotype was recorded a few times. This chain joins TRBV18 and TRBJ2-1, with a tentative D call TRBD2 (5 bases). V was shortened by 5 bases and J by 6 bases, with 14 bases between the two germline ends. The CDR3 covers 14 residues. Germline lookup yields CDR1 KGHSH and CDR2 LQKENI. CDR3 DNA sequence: TGTGCCAGCTCATCGAACCAGCGGACCAATGAGCAGTTCTTC. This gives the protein CASSSNQRTNEQFF.

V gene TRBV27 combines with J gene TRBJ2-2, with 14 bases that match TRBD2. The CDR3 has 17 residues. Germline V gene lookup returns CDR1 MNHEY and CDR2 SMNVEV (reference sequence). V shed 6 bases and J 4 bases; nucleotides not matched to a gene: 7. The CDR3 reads CASSLVGLAGGTGELFF. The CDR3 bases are TGTGCCAGCAGCCTCGTCGGACTAGCGGGGGGCACCGGGGAGCTGTTTTTT.

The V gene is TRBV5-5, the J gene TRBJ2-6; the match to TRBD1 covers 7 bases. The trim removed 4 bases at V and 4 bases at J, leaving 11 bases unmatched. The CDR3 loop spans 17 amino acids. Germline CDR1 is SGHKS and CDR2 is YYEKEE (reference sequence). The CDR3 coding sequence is TGTGCCAGCAGCCCGATGACAGGGAGCTCCGGGGCCAACGTCCTGACTTTC. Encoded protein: CASSPMTGSSGANVLTF.

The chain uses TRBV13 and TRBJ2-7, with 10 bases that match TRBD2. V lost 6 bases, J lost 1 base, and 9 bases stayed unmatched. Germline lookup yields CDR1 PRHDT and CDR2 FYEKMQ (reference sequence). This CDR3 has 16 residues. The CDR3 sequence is CASRRAGTSVSYEQYV. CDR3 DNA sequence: TGTGCCAGCAGACGCGCGGGGACTAGCGTATCCTACGAGCAGTACGTC.

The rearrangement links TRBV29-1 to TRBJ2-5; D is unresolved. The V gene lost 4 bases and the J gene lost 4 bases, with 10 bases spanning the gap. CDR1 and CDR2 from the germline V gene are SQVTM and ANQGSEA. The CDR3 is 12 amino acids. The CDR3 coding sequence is TGCAGCGTTGGAGAGCAGCTAGAGACCCAGTACTTC. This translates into CSVGEQLETQYF. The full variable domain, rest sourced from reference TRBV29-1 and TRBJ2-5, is SAVISQKPSRDICQRGTSLTIQCQVDSQVTMMFWYRQQPGQSLTLIATANQGSEATYESGFVIDKFPISRPNLTFSTLTVSNMSPEDSSIYLCSVGEQLETQYFGPGTRLLVL.

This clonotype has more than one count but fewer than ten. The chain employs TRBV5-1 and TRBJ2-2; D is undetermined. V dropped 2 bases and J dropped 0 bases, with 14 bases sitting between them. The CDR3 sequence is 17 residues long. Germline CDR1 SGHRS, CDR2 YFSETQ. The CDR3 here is CASSLGNSSPNTGELFF. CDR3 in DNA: TGCGCCAGCAGCTTAGGGAACAGTTCTCCGAACACCGGGGAGCTGTTTTTT.

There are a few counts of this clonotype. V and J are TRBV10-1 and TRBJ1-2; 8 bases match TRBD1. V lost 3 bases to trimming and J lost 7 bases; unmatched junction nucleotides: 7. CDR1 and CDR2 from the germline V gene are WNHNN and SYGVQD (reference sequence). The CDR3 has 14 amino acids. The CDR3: CASSDAGGSGGYTF. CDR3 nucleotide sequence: TGCGCCAGCAGTGATGCAGGGGGCAGCGGTGGCTACACCTTC.

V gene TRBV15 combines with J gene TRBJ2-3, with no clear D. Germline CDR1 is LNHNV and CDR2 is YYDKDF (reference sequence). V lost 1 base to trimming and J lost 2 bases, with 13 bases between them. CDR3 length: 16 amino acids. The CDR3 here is CATSRVFRRTTDTQYF. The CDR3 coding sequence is TGTGCCACCAGCAGAGTTTTCAGGCGGACCACAGATACGCAGTATTTT. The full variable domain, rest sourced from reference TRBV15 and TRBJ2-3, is DAMVIQNPRYQVTQFGKPVTLSCSQTLNHNVMYWYQQKSSQAPKLLFHYYDKDFNNEADTPDNFQSRRPNTSFCFLDIRSPGLGDTAMYLCATSRVFRRTTDTQYFGPGTRLTVL.

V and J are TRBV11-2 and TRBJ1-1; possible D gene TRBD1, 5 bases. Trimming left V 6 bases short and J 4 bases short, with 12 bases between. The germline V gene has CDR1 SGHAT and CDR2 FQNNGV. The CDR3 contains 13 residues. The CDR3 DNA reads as TGTGCCAGCAGAATAGCAGGGACCACTGAAGCTTTCTTT. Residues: CASRIAGTTEAFF.

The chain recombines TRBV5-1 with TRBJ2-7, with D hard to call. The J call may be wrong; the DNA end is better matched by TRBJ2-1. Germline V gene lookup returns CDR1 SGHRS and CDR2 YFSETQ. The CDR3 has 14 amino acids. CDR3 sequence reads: CASSLATVGNEQFF. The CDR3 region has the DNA TGCGCCAGCAGCTTGGCCACGGTAGGGAATGAGCAGTTCTTC.

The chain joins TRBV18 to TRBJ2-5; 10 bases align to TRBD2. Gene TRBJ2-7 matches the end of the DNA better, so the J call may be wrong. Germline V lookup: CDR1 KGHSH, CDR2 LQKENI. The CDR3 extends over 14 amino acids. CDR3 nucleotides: TGTGCCAGCTCAACCGGGACTAGCGAATACGAGCAGTACGTC. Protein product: CASSTGTSEYEQYV.